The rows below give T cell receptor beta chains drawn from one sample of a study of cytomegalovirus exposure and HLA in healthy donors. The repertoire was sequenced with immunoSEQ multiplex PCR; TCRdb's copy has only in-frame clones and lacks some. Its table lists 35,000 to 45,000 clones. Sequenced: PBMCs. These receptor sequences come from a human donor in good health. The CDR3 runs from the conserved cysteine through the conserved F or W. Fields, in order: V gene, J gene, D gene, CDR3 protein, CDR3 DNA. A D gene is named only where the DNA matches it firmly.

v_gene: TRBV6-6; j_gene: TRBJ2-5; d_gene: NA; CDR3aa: CASSYPTRPETQYF; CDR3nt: TGTGCCAGCAGTTACCCCACTCGCCCTGAGACCCAGTACTTC
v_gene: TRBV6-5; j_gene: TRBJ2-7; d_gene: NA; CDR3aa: CASRDFYEQYF; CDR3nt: TGTGCCAGCCGGGACTTCTACGAGCAGTACTTC
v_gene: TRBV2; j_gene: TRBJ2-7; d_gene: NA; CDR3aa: CASSEFPGDTYEQYF; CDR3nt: TGTGCCAGCAGTGAATTTCCAGGGGATACATACGAGCAGTACTTC
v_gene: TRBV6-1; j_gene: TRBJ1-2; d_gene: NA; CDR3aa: CASTKDSAGDGYTF; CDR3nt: TGTGCCAGCACGAAGGACTCCGCGGGGGATGGCTACACCTTC
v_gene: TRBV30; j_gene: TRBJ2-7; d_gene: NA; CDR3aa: CAWSVLGGTSYEQYF; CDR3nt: TGTGCCTGGAGTGTACTGGGCGGGACCTCCTACGAGCAGTACTTC
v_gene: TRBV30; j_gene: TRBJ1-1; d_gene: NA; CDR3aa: CAWSVTVNTEAFF; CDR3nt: TGTGCCTGGAGTGTAACAGTGAACACTGAAGCTTTCTTT
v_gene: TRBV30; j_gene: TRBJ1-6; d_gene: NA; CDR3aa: CAGSVRGFNNSPLHF; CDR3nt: TGTGCCGGGAGTGTAAGGGGTTTCAATAATTCACCCCTCCACTTT
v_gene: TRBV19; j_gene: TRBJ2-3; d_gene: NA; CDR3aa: CASSLGAGTDTQYF; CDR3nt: TGTGCCAGTAGCCTGGGGGCCGGCACAGATACGCAGTATTTT
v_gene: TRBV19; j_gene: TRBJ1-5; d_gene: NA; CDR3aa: CASSTQVEGVNQPQHF; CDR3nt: TGTGCCAGTAGTACGCAGGTCGAGGGGGTCAATCAGCCCCAGCATTTT
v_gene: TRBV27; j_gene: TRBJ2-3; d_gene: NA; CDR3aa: CASSSHSGLSTDTQYF; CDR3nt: TGTGCCAGCAGTTCCCACAGCGGACTGAGCACAGATACGCAGTATTTT
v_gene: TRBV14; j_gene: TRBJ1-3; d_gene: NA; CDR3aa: CASSQRSGKNTIYF; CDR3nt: TGTGCCAGCAGCCAACGGTCGGGGAAGAACACCATATATTTT
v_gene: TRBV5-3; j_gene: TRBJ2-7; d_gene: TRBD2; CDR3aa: CARSLGAGASYEQYF; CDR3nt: TGTGCCAGAAGCTTGGGAGCGGGGGCTTCCTACGAGCAGTACTTC
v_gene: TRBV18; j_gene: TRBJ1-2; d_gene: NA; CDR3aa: CASSPGQLNYGYTF; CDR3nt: TGTGCCAGCTCTCCCGGACAGCTAAACTATGGCTACACCTTC